Listed below are T cell receptor beta chains from one sample, sequenced in a study of blood T cells in healthy people across ages. A single record per CDR3 protein comes from TCRdb applying MiXCR to the 5' RACE reads. Altogether hundreds of thousands of distinct CDR3 sequences are present, 40% to 50% being singletons, with the ten largest covering approximately 31%. The sequenced sample consisted of blood. These receptors were taken from a man aged 80 or over in good health. Each CDR3 is given with its conserved first and last residue. D genes are given only for firm matches. Not all rows give a size; the values are once, few, many and, for expanded clones, a class.

cdr3_aa cdr3_nt d_call j_call clone_size v_call
CASRTRLGRQETQFF TGTGCCAGCAGGACGAGGCTAGGTCGTCAAGAGACCCAGTTCTTC NA TRBJ2-1 NA TRBV6-2/TRBV6-3
CASSLVRQGGVDEQYF TGCGCCAGCAGCTTGGTCAGACAGGGGGGTGTGGATGAGCAGTACTTC TRBD1 TRBJ2-5 NA TRBV5-1
CASSRRDRRNEQYF TGTGCCAGCAGTCGCCGGGACAGGCGAAACGAGCAGTACTTC TRBD1 TRBJ2-7 NA TRBV12-3/TRBV12-4
CASSLAGGRVLELETQYF TGTGCCAGCAGTTTAGCGGGAGGGCGGGTATTGGAATTGGAGACCCAGTACTTC TRBD2 TRBJ2-5 NA TRBV12-3/TRBV12-4
CASSSGLAGGGDEQFF TGTGCCAGCAGCTCGGGACTAGCGGGAGGAGGAGATGAGCAGTTCTTC TRBD2 TRBJ2-1 NA TRBV7-6
CASSPRGPLPGTMNTEAFF TGTGCCAGCAGCCCTCGGGGCCCTTTACCAGGAACTATGAACACTGAAGCTTTCTTT NA TRBJ1-1 NA TRBV7-9
CASSHRTGVGNTEAFF TGTGCCAGCAGCCACCGGACGGGGGTCGGGAACACTGAAGCTTTCTTT NA TRBJ1-1 NA TRBV14
CASSKLVGLYEQYF TGTGCCAGCAGTAAACTTGTGGGTTTATACGAGCAGTACTTC NA TRBJ2-7 NA TRBV28
CASSLRGANEQYF TGTGCCAGCAGCCTGCGGGGAGCCAACGAGCAGTACTTC NA TRBJ2-7 many TRBV3-1
CASSAGGYNEQFF TGTGCCAGCAGCGCGGGGGGGTACAATGAGCAGTTCTTC TRBD2 TRBJ2-1 NA TRBV11-3
CASSNWVAGESETQYF TGCGCCAGCAGTAATTGGGTAGCGGGGGAGAGTGAGACCCAGTACTTC TRBD2 TRBJ2-5 few TRBV10-2
CASSLAVAGVYF TGTGCCAGCAGCTTAGCGGTGGCAGGGGTGTACTTC NA TRBJ2-5 NA TRBV7-2
CASSFGFHEQFF TGTGCCAGCAGTTTTGGGTTCCATGAGCAGTTCTTC NA TRBJ2-1 once TRBV28
CSVEEGSGRAPDTQYF TGCAGCGTTGAAGAGGGCAGCGGGAGGGCCCCAGATACGCAGTATTTT TRBD2 TRBJ2-3 NA TRBV29-1
CASRRPRNYEQYF TGTGCCAGCAGACGCCCCCGAAACTACGAGCAGTACTTC NA TRBJ2-7 many TRBV6-7
CSARGLAGEQFF TGCAGTGCTAGAGGCCTAGCGGGTGAGCAGTTCTTC TRBD2 TRBJ2-1 NA TRBV20-1
CAGSQVEGQPQHF TGTGCCGGCAGCCAAGTAGAGGGTCAGCCCCAGCATTTT NA TRBJ1-5 NA TRBV3-1
CASSFPGLVRGLGYTF TGTGCCAGCAGCTTCCCCGGGCTGGTGCGGGGGCTGGGCTACACCTTC NA TRBJ1-2 NA TRBV7-9
CASSDSSANYGYTF TGTGCCAGCAGTGACAGCTCAGCTAACTATGGCTACACCTTC NA TRBJ1-2 few TRBV12-3/TRBV12-4
CASSLDGAYGYTF TGTGCCAGCAGTTTAGACGGCGCCTATGGCTACACCTTC NA TRBJ1-2 NA TRBV12-3/TRBV12-4